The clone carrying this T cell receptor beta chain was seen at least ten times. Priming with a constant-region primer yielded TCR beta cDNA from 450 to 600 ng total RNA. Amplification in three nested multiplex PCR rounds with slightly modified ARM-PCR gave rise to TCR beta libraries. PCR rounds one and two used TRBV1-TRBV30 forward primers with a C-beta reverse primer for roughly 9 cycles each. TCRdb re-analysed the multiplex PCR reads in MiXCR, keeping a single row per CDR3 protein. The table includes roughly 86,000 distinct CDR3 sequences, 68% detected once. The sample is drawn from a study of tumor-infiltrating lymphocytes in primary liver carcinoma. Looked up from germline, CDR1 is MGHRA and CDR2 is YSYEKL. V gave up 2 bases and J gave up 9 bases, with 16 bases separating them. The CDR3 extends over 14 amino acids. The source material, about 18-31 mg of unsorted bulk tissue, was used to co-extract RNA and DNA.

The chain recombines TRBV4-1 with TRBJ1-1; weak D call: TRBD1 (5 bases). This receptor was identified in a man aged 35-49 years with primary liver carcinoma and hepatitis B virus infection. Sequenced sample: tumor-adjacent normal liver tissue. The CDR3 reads CASSQTQTAPQAFF. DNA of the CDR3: TGCGCCAGCAGCCAAACGCAGACAGCGCCCCAAGCTTTCTTT.